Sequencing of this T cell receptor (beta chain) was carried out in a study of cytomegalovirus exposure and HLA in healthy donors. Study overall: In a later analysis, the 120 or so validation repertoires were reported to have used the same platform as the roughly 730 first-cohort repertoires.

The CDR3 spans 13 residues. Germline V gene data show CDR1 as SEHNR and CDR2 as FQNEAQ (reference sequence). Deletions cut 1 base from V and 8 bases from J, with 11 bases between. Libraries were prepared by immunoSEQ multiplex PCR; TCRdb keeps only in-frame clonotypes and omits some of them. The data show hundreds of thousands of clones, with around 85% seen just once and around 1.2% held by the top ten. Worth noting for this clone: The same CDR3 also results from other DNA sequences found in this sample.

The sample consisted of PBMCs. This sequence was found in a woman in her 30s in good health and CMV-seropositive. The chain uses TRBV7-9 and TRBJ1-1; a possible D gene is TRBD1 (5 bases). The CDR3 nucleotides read TGTGCCAGCAGCTTAGAAGGACGGGGGGAAGCTTTCTTT. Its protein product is CASSLEGRGEAFF.